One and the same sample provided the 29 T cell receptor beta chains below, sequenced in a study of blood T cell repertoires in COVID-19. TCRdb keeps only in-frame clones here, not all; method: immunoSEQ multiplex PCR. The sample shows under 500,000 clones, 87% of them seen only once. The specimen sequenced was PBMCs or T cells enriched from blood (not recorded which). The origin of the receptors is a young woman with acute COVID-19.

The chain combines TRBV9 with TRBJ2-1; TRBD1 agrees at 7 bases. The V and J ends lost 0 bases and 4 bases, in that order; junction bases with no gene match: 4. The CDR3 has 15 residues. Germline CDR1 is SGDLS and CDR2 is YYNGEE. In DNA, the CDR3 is TGTGCCAGCAGCGTAGCGGGACAGTTTTACAATGAGCAGTTCTTC. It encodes CASSVAGQFYNEQFF.

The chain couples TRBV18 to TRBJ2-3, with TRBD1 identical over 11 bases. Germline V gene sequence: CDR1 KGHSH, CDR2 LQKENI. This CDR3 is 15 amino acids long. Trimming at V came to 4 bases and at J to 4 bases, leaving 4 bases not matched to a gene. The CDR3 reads CASSQWTGGSDTQYF. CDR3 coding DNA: TGTGCCAGCTCACAATGGACAGGGGGCTCAGATACGCAGTATTTT.

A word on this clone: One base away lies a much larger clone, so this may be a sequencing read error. The CDR3 region is CASSLETGDGYTF. CDR3 DNA: TGTGCCAGCAGCTTAGAGACAGGGGATGGCTACACCTTC. The chain joins TRBV7-9 to TRBJ1-2, with TRBD1 matching over 8 bases. This CDR3 spans 13 amino acids. V gave up 1 base and J gave up 6 bases; unmatched junction bases: 1. CDR1 is SEHNR, CDR2 FQNEAQ, per germline (reference sequence).

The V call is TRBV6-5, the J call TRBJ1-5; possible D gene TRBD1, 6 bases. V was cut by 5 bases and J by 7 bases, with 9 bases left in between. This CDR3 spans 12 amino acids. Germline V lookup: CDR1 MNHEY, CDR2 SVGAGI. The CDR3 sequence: CASSPQGQPQHF. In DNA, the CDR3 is TGTGCCAGCAGTCCGCAGGGGCAGCCCCAGCATTTT.

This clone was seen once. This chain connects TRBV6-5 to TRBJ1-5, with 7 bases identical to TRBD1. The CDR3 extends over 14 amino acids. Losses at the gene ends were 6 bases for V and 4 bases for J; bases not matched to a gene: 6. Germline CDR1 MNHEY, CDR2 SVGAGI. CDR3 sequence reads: CASRGDSPNQPQHF. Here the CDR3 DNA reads TGTGCCAGCAGAGGGGACAGCCCAAATCAGCCCCAGCATTTT.

The CDR3: CASSRDRDRGYTF. The CDR3 DNA reads as TGCGCCAGCAGCCGAGACAGGGATCGAGGCTACACCTTC. This chain connects TRBV4-3 to TRBJ1-2; 7 bases are a match to TRBD1. CDR1 and CDR2 from the germline V gene are LGHNA and YSLEER. Unmatched junction bases numbered 7, after V lost 4 bases and J lost 8 bases. This CDR3 has 13 residues.

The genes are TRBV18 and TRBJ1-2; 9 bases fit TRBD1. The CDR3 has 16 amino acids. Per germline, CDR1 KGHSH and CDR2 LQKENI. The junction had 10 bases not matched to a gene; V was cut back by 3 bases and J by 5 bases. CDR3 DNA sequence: TGTGCCAGCTCACCCATATCGGACAGGGGAAGGTATGGCTACACCTTC. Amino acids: CASSPISDRGRYGYTF.

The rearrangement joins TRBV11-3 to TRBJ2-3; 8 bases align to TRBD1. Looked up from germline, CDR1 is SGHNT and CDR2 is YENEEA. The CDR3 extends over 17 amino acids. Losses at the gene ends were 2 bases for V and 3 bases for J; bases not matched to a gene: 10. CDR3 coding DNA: TGTGCCAGCAGCTTAAGACAGGGGCGTATCTGGACAGATACGCAGTATTTT. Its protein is CASSLRQGRIWTDTQYF.

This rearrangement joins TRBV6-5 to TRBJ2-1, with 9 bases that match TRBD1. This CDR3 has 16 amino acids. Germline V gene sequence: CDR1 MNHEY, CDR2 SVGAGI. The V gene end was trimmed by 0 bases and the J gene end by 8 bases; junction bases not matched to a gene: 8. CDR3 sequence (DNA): TGTGCCAGCAGTTACTCTGGGACAGGGCGTTTAGATGAGCAGTTCTTC. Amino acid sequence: CASSYSGTGRLDEQFF.

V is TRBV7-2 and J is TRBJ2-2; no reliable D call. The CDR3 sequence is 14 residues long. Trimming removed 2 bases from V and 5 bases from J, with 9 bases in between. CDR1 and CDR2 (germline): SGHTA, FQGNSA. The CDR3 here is CASSLLIRTGELFF. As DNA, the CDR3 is TGTGCCAGCAGCTTACTTATCCGGACCGGGGAGCTGTTTTTT.

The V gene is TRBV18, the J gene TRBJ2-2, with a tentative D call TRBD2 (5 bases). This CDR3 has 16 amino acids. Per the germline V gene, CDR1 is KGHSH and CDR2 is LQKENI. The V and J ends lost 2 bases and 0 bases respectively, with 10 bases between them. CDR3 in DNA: TGTGCCAGCTCACCAATGAGCGGCGCGAACACCGGGGAGCTGTTTTTT. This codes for CASSPMSGANTGELFF.

As DNA, the CDR3 is TGTGCCAGCAGCTTGACAGGCCCAGAGCCCCAGCATTTT. Translation gives CASSLTGPEPQHF. The chain recombines TRBV11-2 with TRBJ1-5; D perhaps matches TRBD1 (6 bases). Trimming took 3 bases from V and 8 from J, leaving 11 bases between them. Looked up from germline, CDR1 is SGHAT and CDR2 is FQNNGV. This CDR3 contains 13 residues.

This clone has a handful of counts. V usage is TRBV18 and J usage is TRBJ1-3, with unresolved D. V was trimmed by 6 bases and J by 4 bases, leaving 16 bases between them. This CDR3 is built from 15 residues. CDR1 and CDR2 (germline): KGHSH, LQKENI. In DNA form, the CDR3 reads TGTGCCAGCTCGGAGGTCTCGGCCTCAGGAAACACCATATATTTT. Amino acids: CASSEVSASGNTIYF. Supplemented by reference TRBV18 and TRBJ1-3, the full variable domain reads NAGVMQNPRHLVRRRGQEARLRCSPMKGHSHVYWYRQLPEEGLKFMVYLQKENIIDESGMPKERFSAEFPKEGPSILRIQQVVRGDSAAYFCASSEVSASGNTIYFGEGSWLTVV.

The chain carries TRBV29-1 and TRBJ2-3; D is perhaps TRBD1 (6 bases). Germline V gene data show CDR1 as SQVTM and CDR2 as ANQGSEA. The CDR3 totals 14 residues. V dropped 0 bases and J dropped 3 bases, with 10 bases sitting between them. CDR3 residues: CSVEEVRGTDTQYF. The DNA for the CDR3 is TGCAGCGTTGAAGAAGTCAGGGGTACAGATACGCAGTATTTT.

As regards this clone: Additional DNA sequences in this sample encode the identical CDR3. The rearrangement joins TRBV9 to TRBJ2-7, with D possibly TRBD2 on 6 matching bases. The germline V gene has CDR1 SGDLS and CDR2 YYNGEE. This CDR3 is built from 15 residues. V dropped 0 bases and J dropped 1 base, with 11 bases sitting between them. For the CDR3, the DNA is TGTGCCAGCAGCGTAGTAGGGGACTCTTCCTACGAGCAGTACTTC. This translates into CASSVVGDSSYEQYF.

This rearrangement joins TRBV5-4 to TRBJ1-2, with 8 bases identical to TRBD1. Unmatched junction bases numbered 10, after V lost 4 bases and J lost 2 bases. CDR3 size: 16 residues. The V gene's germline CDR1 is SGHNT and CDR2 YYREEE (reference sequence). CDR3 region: CASSPWTGRVNYGYTF. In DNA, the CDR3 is TGTGCCAGCAGCCCTTGGACAGGGAGGGTCAACTATGGCTACACCTTC.

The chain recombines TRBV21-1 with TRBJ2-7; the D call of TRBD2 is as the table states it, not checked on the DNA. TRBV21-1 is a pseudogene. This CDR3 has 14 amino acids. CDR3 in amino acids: CASSGGPRTYEQYF. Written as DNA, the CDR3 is TGTGCCAGCAGCGGAGGGCCCAGAACCTACGAGCAGTACTTC.

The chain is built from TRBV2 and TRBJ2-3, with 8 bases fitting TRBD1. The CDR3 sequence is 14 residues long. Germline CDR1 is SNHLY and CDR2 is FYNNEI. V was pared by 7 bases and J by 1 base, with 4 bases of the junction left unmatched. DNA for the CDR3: TGTGCCAGCAACGACAGGGGAGGCACAGATACGCAGTATTTT. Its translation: CASNDRGGTDTQYF.

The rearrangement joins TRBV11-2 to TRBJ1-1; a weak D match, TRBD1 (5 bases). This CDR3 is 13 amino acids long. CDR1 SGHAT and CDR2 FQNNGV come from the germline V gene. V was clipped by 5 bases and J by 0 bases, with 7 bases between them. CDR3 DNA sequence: TGTGCCAGCAGCCAACAGGTGAACACTGAAGCTTTCTTT. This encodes CASSQQVNTEAFF.

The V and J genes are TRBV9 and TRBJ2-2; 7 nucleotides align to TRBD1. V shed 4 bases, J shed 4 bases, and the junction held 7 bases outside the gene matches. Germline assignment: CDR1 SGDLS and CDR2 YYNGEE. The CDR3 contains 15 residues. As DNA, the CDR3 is TGTGCCAGCAGCCCACGGACAGGCTTCACCGGGGAGCTGTTTTTT. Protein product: CASSPRTGFTGELFF.

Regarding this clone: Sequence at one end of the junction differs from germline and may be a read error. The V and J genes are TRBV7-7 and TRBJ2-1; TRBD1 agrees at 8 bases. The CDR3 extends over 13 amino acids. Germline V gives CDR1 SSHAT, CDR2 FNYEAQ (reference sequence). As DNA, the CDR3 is TGTGCTAGCAGCTTCGGACAGGGATGGGAGCAGTTCTTC. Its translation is CASSFGQGWEQFF.

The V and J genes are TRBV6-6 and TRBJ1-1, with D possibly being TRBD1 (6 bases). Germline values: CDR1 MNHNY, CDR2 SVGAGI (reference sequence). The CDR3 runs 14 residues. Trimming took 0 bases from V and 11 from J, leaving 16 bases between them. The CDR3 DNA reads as TGTGCCAGCAGTTACTCGAGAGCAGGGGTGGAGGCTTTCTTT. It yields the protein CASSYSRAGVEAFF.

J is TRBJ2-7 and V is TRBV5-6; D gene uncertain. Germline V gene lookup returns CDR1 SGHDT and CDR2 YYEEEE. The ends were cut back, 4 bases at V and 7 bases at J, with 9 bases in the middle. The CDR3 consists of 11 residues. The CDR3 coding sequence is TGTGCCAGCAGCCTGCTACTTGAGCAGTACTTC. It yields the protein CASSLLLEQYF.

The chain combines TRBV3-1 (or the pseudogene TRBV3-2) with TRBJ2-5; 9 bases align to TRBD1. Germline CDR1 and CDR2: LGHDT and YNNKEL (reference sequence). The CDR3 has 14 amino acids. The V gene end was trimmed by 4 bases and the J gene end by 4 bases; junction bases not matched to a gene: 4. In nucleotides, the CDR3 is TGTGCCAGCAGCCCCGGACAGGGGATAGAGACCCAGTACTTC. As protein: CASSPGQGIETQYF.

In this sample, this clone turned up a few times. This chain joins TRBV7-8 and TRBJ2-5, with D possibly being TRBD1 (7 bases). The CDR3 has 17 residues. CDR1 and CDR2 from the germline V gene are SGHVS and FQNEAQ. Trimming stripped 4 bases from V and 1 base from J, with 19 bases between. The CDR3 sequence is CASSSFRGAGSQETQYF. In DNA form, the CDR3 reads TGTGCCAGCAGCTCCTTCAGGGGGGCGGGCTCCCAAGAGACCCAGTACTTC.

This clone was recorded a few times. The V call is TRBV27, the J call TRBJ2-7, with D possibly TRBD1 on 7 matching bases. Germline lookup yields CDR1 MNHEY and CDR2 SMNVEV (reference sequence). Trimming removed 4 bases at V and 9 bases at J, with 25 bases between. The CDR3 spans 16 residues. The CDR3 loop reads CASSSDRRDRQWVQYF. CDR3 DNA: TGTGCCAGCAGTTCCGATAGGAGGGACAGACAGTGGGTGCAGTACTTC.

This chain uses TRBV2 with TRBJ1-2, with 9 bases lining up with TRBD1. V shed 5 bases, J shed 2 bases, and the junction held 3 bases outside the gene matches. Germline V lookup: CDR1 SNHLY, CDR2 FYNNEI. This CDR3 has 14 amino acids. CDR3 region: CASSPQGANYGYTF. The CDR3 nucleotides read TGTGCCAGCAGTCCACAGGGGGCGAACTATGGCTACACCTTC.

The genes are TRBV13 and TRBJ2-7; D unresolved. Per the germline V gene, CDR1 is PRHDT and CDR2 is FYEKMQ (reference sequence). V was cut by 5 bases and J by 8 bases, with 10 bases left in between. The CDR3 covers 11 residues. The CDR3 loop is CASSNLEKQYF. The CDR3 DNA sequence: TGTGCCAGCAGCAACCTAGAAAAGCAGTACTTC.

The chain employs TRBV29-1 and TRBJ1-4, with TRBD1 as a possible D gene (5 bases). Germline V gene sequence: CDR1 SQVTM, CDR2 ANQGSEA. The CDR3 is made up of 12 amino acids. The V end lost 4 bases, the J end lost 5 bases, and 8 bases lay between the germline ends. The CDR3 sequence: CSVVGANEKLFF. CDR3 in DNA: TGCAGCGTTGTAGGGGCCAATGAAAAACTGTTTTTT.